Here is one TCR beta chain with its context. Stated time point: newly diagnosed GD, antithyroid drugs for less than 3 months. There was RNA extracted from PBMCs, and the TCR library was made from it. This sample is part of a study of regulatory T cells in long-lasting Graves disease. The TCR beta library used iRepertoire HTBI primers with Arm-PCR amplification of CDR3. Using its own MiXCR run on the multiplex PCR reads, TCRdb lists one record per CDR3 protein. This table holds hundreds of thousands of distinct CDR3 sequences, about 16% found once. Trimming took off 6 bases at V and 4 bases at J, with 17 bases between the two ends. CDR1 is MNHEY and CDR2 is SVGEGT in the germline V gene. CDR3 length: 15 amino acids. Separately, the same data were catalogued under a study of T cells in Graves' hyperthyroidism and ophthalmopathy. That report notes: Most expanded thyroid clonotypes above 0.001 recurred in blood.

The sample in question was peripheral blood mononuclear cells (PBMCs), obtained at new diagnosis, from a patient treated with antithyroid drugs. This chain joins TRBV6-2 or TRBV6-3 and TRBJ2-3, with no clear D. The origin of this receptor is a woman aged 40-65 years with Graves disease. The CDR3 DNA follows: TGTGCCAGCAGGCTCCTGGGTAACACCCCAGATACGCAGTATTTT. It yields the protein CASRLLGNTPDTQYF.